What follows is one TCR beta chain and its context. Germline assignment: CDR1 SGHRS and CDR2 YFSETQ. Between the trimmed V and J ends, which lost 9 bases and 2 bases, there was a span of 2 bases. CDR3 length equals 9 residues. This entry belongs to a study of blood T cell repertoires in COVID-19. Looking at the study overall: Sample material is recorded as cDNA or gDNA derived from T cells, B-cell-depleted T cells, or PBMCs.

Generated by immunoSEQ multiplex PCR, the TCRdb table keeps only in-frame clones and is missing some. Among approximately 160,000 clones listed, roughly four fifths were seen once. Sequencing input: peripheral blood. The source is a man aged 65 to 85 who had recovered from COVID-19. The chain carries TRBV5-1 and TRBJ2-5, with no clear D. The CDR3 DNA reads TGCGCCACTCAAGAGACCCAGTACTTC. This sequence encodes CATQETQYF.